The 23 T cell receptor beta chains given below trace back to one sample, sequenced in a study of T cell responses to AZD1222 COVID-19 vaccine. Data came from immunoSEQ multiplex PCR; TCRdb stores just in-frame clones and leaves some out. Among roughly 130,000 clones listed, 88% were seen once. Sequences were derived from peripheral blood, sampled on day 0 of AZD1222 vaccination. The receptors derive from an adult in good health.

This chain uses TRBV4-1 with TRBJ1-6, with 9 positions matching TRBD1. The CDR3 runs 21 residues. After removal of 1 base from V and 9 bases from J, the junction contained 22 bases not matched to a gene. In germline, CDR1 is MGHRA, CDR2 YSYEKL. The DNA for the CDR3 is TGCGCCAGCAGCCAAGGTCAGGGTGCGCGGACAAAGGGACAGGGCGGTTCACCCCTCCACTTT. Translation: CASSQGQGARTKGQGGSPLHF.

The sample holds one count of this clone. The CDR3 region has the DNA TGTGCCAGCTCACCCACCCCCGGGACACAGAATTACGAGCAGTACTTC. This codes for CASSPTPGTQNYEQYF. V is TRBV18 and J is TRBJ2-7, with a weak D call TRBD1 (6 bases). The CDR3 extends over 16 amino acids. The germline V and J ends were trimmed by 3 bases and 4 bases, with 19 bases remaining between them. Germline CDR1 is KGHSH and CDR2 is LQKENI.

The CDR3 DNA follows: TGTGCCAGCTCATCAAGGGAGGGAGTTGGCAACAATGAGCAGTTCTTC. This gives the protein CASSSREGVGNNEQFF. The genes are TRBV18 and TRBJ2-1, with 7 nucleotides matching TRBD2. The J segment lost 5 bases and the V segment lost 5 bases, leaving 12 bases of the junction unmatched. Per germline, CDR1 KGHSH and CDR2 LQKENI. The CDR3 consists of 16 residues.

The chain recombines TRBV5-1 with TRBJ1-1; D may be TRBD1 (6 bases). The V end was cut by 4 bases, the J end by 1 base, with 14 bases between. Germline CDR1 SGHRS, CDR2 YFSETQ. The CDR3 spans 15 residues. CDR3 sequence reads: CASSTRDMGNTEAFF. The CDR3 DNA is TGCGCCAGCAGCACTCGGGACATGGGGAACACTGAAGCTTTCTTT.

The CDR3 is CASNPDGKGYSNQPQHF. DNA for the CDR3: TGTGCCAGCAACCCGGACGGGAAGGGGTATAGCAATCAGCCCCAGCATTTT. The chain is built from TRBV16 and TRBJ1-5; tentatively, D is TRBD1 (5 bases). Per germline, CDR1 KGHSY and CDR2 FQNENV. The CDR3 is made up of 17 amino acids. Trimming left V 7 bases short and J 0 bases short, with 19 bases between.

The rearrangement links TRBV3-1 (or the pseudogene TRBV3-2) to TRBJ2-3; D ambiguous. The V gene's germline CDR1 is LGHDT and CDR2 YNNKEL (reference sequence). The CDR3 is 16 residues long. The V gene lost 1 base and the J gene lost 2 bases, with 13 bases spanning the gap. This chain's CDR3 is CASSQGNIGITDTQYF. The CDR3 DNA is TGTGCCAGCAGCCAAGGAAACATTGGAATCACAGATACGCAGTATTTT.

The chain combines TRBV6-5 with TRBJ1-3; D might be TRBD1 (5 bases). V was shortened by 8 bases and J by 0 bases, with 11 bases between the two germline ends. The CDR3 extends over 14 amino acids. Germline V gives CDR1 MNHEY, CDR2 SVGAGI. Written as DNA, the CDR3 is TGTGCCAGCGGGTTGGGGCTCTCTGGAAACACCATATATTTT. Encoded protein: CASGLGLSGNTIYF.

The V call is TRBV16, the J call TRBJ1-5; TRBD1 matches at 8 bases. The ends lost 1 base at V and 6 bases at J; junction bases unmatched: 11. The CDR3 consists of 17 residues. Germline values: CDR1 KGHSY, CDR2 FQNENV. CDR3 nucleotides: TGTGCCAGCAGCCAATTAGTCAGGGGGCTCGAAGGTCAGCCCCAGCATTTT. Protein sequence: CASSQLVRGLEGQPQHF. The whole variable domain, remainder taken from reference TRBV16 and TRBJ1-5, is GEEVAQTPKHLVRGEGQKAKLYCAPIKGHSYVFWYQQVLKNEFKFLISFQNENVFDETGMPKERFSAKCLPNSPCSLEIQATKLEDSAVYFCASSQLVRGLEGQPQHFGDGTRLSIL.

CDR3 sequence: CASTDRGRKKLFF. The CDR3 bases are TGCGCCAGCACTGACAGGGGGCGCAAAAAACTGTTTTTT. V gene TRBV5-1 combines with J gene TRBJ1-4, with 10 bases lining up with TRBD1. V shed 6 bases, J shed 9 bases, and the junction held 5 bases outside the gene matches. This CDR3 spans 13 amino acids. Germline loops: CDR1 SGHRS, CDR2 YFSETQ.

The chain recombines TRBV18 with TRBJ2-7; tentative D call: TRBD1 (6 bases). V gave up 4 bases and J gave up 3 bases, with 13 bases separating them. In germline, CDR1 is KGHSH, CDR2 LQKENI. The CDR3 runs 14 residues. Here the CDR3 DNA reads TGTGCCAGCTCACTACCCGGACAGATCTACGAGCAGTACTTC. Protein sequence: CASSLPGQIYEQYF.

V is TRBV7-6 and J is TRBJ2-6; unclear D gene. Trimming removed 5 bases at V and 0 bases at J, with 8 bases between. This CDR3 is built from 15 residues. Germline V gives CDR1 SGHVS, CDR2 FNYEAQ. The DNA of the CDR3 is TGTGCCAGCAGCCTGACAACCTCTGGGGCCAACGTCCTGACTTTC. This sequence encodes CASSLTTSGANVLTF. Together with reference TRBV7-6 and TRBJ2-6, the CDR3 gives the full variable domain: GAGVSQSPRYKVTKRGQDVALRCDPISGHVSLYWYRQALGQGPEFLTYFNYEAQQDKSGLPNDRFSAERPEGSISTLTIQRTEQRDSAMYRCASSLTTSGANVLTFGAGSRLTVL.

The chain carries TRBV19 and TRBJ2-1; no reliable D call. Germline CDR1 is LNHDA and CDR2 is SQIVND (reference sequence). This CDR3 has 15 residues. The ends were cut back, 6 bases at V and 4 bases at J, with 16 bases in the middle. CDR3 sequence reads: CASRRTRESYNEQFF. The CDR3, as DNA: TGTGCCAGTAGACGGACGAGAGAGTCATACAATGAGCAGTTCTTC.

CDR3 DNA sequence: TGCGCCAGCAGCCGAAGCCGGGAGGGCGGTGAGCAGTTCTTC. This translates into CASSRSREGGEQFF. This rearrangement joins TRBV5-1 to TRBJ2-1; 8 nucleotides agree with TRBD2. CDR1 and CDR2 from the germline V gene are SGHRS and YFSETQ. The ends lost 4 bases at V and 9 bases at J; junction bases unmatched: 9. This CDR3 region has 14 residues.

V gene TRBV27 combines with J gene TRBJ1-6; no clear D gene. The CDR3 totals 16 residues. The germline V gene has CDR1 MNHEY and CDR2 SMNVEV (reference sequence). The V end lost 2 bases, the J end lost 0 bases, and 8 bases lay between the germline ends. The CDR3 is CASSLEISSYNSPLHF. The DNA of the CDR3 is TGTGCCAGCAGTTTAGAGATTAGCTCCTATAATTCACCCCTCCACTTT.

The chain recombines TRBV6-5 with TRBJ1-2; D uncertain. Trimming stripped 0 bases from V and 5 bases from J, with 7 bases between. This CDR3 region has 13 residues. Per the germline V gene, CDR1 is MNHEY and CDR2 is SVGAGI. The CDR3 coding sequence is TGTGCCAGCAGTTACTCTGCGGGGTATGGCTACACCTTC. Protein: CASSYSAGYGYTF.

CDR3 coding DNA: TGTGCCAGCAGCCAAGGACCCGGGCGCGCCTATAATTCACCCCTCCACTTT. Protein: CASSQGPGRAYNSPLHF. The J gene is TRBJ1-6, the V gene TRBV14; D not resolved. Per germline, CDR1 SGHDN and CDR2 FVKESK. Trimming pared 1 base from V and 2 bases from J, leaving 12 bases between. The CDR3 length is 17 residues.

This clone appeared a single time. The rearrangement links TRBV3-1 (or the pseudogene TRBV3-2) to TRBJ1-5; D is uncertain. The germline V gene encodes CDR1 LGHDT and CDR2 YNNKEL (reference sequence). The V gene lost 0 bases and the J gene lost 0 bases, with 6 bases spanning the gap. The CDR3 covers 15 residues. CDR3 in DNA: TGTGCCAGCAGCCAAGACGTGGGTAGCAATCAGCCCCAGCATTTT. It encodes CASSQDVGSNQPQHF.

CDR3 sequence (DNA): TGTGCCAGTAGTATCTATACTAGCGGGAGTGCAGATACGCAGTATTTT. Its protein is CASSIYTSGSADTQYF. This chain uses TRBV19 with TRBJ2-3, with 11 bases fitting TRBD2. The junction had 6 bases not matched to a gene; V was cut back by 3 bases and J by 4 bases. Germline assignment: CDR1 LNHDA and CDR2 SQIVND (reference sequence). This CDR3 region has 16 residues.

Note on this clone: The same CDR3 is also encoded by other DNA sequences in this sample. V is TRBV28 and J is TRBJ1-5; possibly TRBD1 for D (6 bases). The length of the CDR3 is 15 residues. Trimming left V 1 base short and J 1 base short, with 8 bases between. Germline-derived CDR1 and CDR2 are MDHEN and SYDVKM. Written as DNA, the CDR3 is TGTGCCAGCAGTTTATCAGGGGTGAGCAATCAGCCCCAGCATTTT. Translation gives CASSLSGVSNQPQHF.

The rearrangement joins TRBV5-1 to TRBJ2-3; TRBD2 matches at 7 bases. Germline assignment: CDR1 SGHRS and CDR2 YFSETQ. Trimming removed 3 bases from V and 2 bases from J; junction bases left unmatched: 15. CDR3 length equals 18 residues. CDR3: CASSWAPGGAGDTDTQYF. The CDR3 coding sequence is TGCGCCAGCAGCTGGGCCCCGGGGGGAGCGGGTGACACAGATACGCAGTATTTT.

The chain uses TRBV6-5 and TRBJ1-4; 9 bases line up with TRBD1. CDR1 is MNHEY, CDR2 SVGAGI, per germline. J lost 9 bases, V lost 6 bases, and 8 bases had no gene match. The CDR3 loop spans 14 amino acids. CDR3 loop: CASRNPGQGKKLFF. The CDR3 DNA follows: TGTGCCAGCAGAAACCCGGGACAGGGCAAAAAACTGTTTTTT.

The V gene is TRBV30, the J gene TRBJ1-4; D not certain. With 3 bases removed from V and 7 bases from J, the gap between germline ends came to 12 bases. The germline gives CDR1 GTSNPN, CDR2 SVGIG (reference sequence). This CDR3 region has 13 residues. The CDR3 loop reads CAWRPGVVEKLFF. The CDR3 nucleotides read TGTGCCTGGAGGCCCGGGGTAGTTGAAAAACTGTTTTTT.

Comments on this clone: Other DNA sequences in this specimen translate into the identical CDR3. This chain links TRBV28 with TRBJ2-2; D is uncertain. Germline CDR1 MDHEN, CDR2 SYDVKM. The CDR3 length is 12 residues. The germline V and J ends were trimmed by 1 base and 6 bases, with 3 bases remaining between them. Here the CDR3 reads CASSLLAGELFF. DNA for the CDR3: TGTGCCAGCAGTTTATTGGCCGGGGAGCTGTTTTTT.